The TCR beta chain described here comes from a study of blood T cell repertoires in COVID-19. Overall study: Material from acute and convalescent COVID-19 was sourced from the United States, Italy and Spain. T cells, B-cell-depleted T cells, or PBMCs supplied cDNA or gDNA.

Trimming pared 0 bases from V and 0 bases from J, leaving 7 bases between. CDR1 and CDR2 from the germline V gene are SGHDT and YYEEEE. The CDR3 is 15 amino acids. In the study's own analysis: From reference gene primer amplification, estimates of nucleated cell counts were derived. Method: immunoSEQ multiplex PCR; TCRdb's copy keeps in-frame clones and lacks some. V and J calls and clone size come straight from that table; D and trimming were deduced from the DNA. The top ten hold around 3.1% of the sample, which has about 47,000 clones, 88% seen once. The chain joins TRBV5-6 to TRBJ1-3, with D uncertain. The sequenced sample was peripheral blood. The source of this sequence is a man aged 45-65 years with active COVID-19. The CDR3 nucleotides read TGTGCCAGCAGCTTGGGCTGGAGCTCTGGAAACACCATATATTTT. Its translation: CASSLGWSSGNTIYF.